A selection of T cell receptor beta chains follows, all from one sample in a study of CD8+CD57+ T cells in acquired aplastic anemia. TCRdb itself ran the reads through MiXCR, one entry per CDR3 protein. The sample comprises about 240,000 distinct CDR3 sequences, around half of which are singletons, and approximately 8% rests with the top ten. Source material: sorted CD4+, CD8+, or CD8+CD57+ T cells (not recorded which) from PBMCs. These receptors originate from a human donor with aplastic anemia. The CDR3 runs from the conserved cysteine through the conserved F or W. The D gene is left open where the match is weak. The size field is filled for only some rows; it gives once, few, many or a size class.

TRBV29-1,-,11,TRBJ1-2,-,TGCAGCGTGACAGGTATCGACGGCTACACCTTC,CSVTGIDGYTF
TRBV19,many,14,TRBJ1-1,-,TGTGCCAGTAGGGACAGACATATGAACACTGAAGCTTTCTTT,CASRDRHMNTEAFF
TRBV5-1,many,13,TRBJ2-5,-,TGCGCCAGCAGCTTGAGGTACCAAGAGACCCAGTACTTC,CASSLRYQETQYF
TRBV5-1,many,17,TRBJ1-6,TRBD1,TGCGCCAGCAGCTTGGATGGGCGACAGGGGAATAATTCACCCCTCCACTTT,CASSLDGRQGNNSPLHF
TRBV29-1,-,15,TRBJ2-7,TRBD1,TGCAGCGTTGGGCCGGGACAGCCCTCCTCCTACGAGCAGTACTTC,CSVGPGQPSSYEQYF
TRBV7-3,many,17,TRBJ1-2,-,TGTGCCAGCAGCCCCTTTTGGGCACCGATCTGGGGGTATGGCTACACCTTC,CASSPFWAPIWGYGYTF
TRBV25-1,-,12,TRBJ2-3,-,TGTGCCAGCAGTGATGAGGGACATACGCAGTATTTT,CASSDEGHTQYF
TRBV27,-,14,TRBJ2-7,-,TGTGCCAGCAGTTTAAGGGAACTCTCCTACGAGCAGTACTTC,CASSLRELSYEQYF
TRBV4-3,many,16,TRBJ1-3,TRBD1,TGCGCCAGCAGCCCCGAGATACAGGGGGCTGGAAACACCATATATTTT,CASSPEIQGAGNTIYF
TRBV29-1,few,11,TRBJ2-7,-,TGCAGCGTTTATCAGGGATACGAGCAGTACTTC,CSVYQGYEQYF
TRBV9,once,15,TRBJ2-1,TRBD2,TGTGCCAGCAGCGTAACTAGCGGGGAATACAATGAGCAGTTCTTC,CASSVTSGEYNEQFF
TRBV20-1,-,14,TRBJ2-7,TRBD1,TGCAGTGCTAGAGCTGGGACAGGGACCCACGAGCAGTACTTC,CSARAGTGTHEQYF
TRBV28,-,14,TRBJ2-1,-,TGTGCCAGCAGTTTACGACGGGAGTCCGATGAGCAGTTCTTC,CASSLRRESDEQFF
TRBV9,many,16,TRBJ1-1,-,TGTGCCAGCAGCGTAGATGTGGGGACAACCAACACTGAAGCTTTCTTT,CASSVDVGTTNTEAFF
TRBV14,-,15,TRBJ2-7,-,TGTGCCGGCAGCCAAGGTGAGCGGAGCAATTACGAGCAGTACTTC,CAGSQGERSNYEQYF
TRBV20-1,-,14,TRBJ2-7,-,TGCAGTGCTAGTGATGGGGGGCAATCCTACGAGCAGTACTTC,CSASDGGQSYEQYF
TRBV20-1,-,12,TRBJ2-1,-,TGCAGTGCTAGAGTTGGAGGGGATGAGCAGTTCTTC,CSARVGGDEQFF
TRBV4-3,many,14,TRBJ2-7,-,TGCGCCAGCAGCCAAGACAGGGATCTCTACGAGCAGTACTTC,CASSQDRDLYEQYF
TRBV11-2,-,12,TRBJ2-7,TRBD1,TGTGCCAGCAGCCCCGGGACAGCCGAGCAGTACTTC,CASSPGTAEQYF
TRBV20-1,few,12,TRBJ1-2,TRBD1,TGCAGTGCTCCGACAGGGGAGGTTGGCTACACCTTC,CSAPTGEVGYTF
TRBV24-1,-,15,TRBJ1-4,-,TGTGCCCGCAGTCCATATCGGTGGGGTAATGAAAAACTGTTTTTT,CARSPYRWGNEKLFF
TRBV7-2,many,18,TRBJ2-7,TRBD2,TGTGCCAGCAGCTTAATCTTAGCCGGGACTAGCGGCGCCTACGAGCAGTACTTC,CASSLILAGTSGAYEQYF
TRBV3-1,many,15,TRBJ2-3,-,TGTGCCAGCAGCCAAGAGTTAGGGGCGACAGATACGCAGTATTTT,CASSQELGATDTQYF
TRBV7-9,many,16,TRBJ2-4,TRBD2,TGTGCCAGCAGCCCTCTAGCGGGAGGCCCACCAAACATTCAGTACTTC,CASSPLAGGPPNIQYF
TRBV27,few,11,TRBJ1-1,-,TGTGCCAGCAGTAAACAGGGTCGTGCTTTCTTT,CASSKQGRAFF
TRBV12-3/TRBV12-4,many,14,TRBJ1-5,-,TGTGCCAGCACCGACAGATATAGCAATCAGCCCCAGCATTTT,CASTDRYSNQPQHF
TRBV7-9,-,15,TRBJ1-4,TRBD1,TGTGCCAGCAGGCCCGAGGGACAGACAAATGAAAAACTGTTTTTT,CASRPEGQTNEKLFF
TRBV6-1,few,14,TRBJ1-2,-,TGTGCCAGCAGTGAATTCGGGGGCAACTATGGCTACACCTTC,CASSEFGGNYGYTF
TRBV4-2,many,17,TRBJ1-2,-,TGTGCCAGCAGCCAAGATATCCGGGACATCCTGACTAGTGGCTACACCTTC,CASSQDIRDILTSGYTF
TRBV6-5,once,14,TRBJ1-2,-,TGTGCCAGCAACCCTGGGGGCCCGGGGGGTGGCTACACCTTC,CASNPGGPGGGYTF
TRBV6-6,-,17,TRBJ2-3,-,TGTGCCAGCAGTTACTTTCTCCCTCGACACGCGGGCGATACGCAGTATTTT,CASSYFLPRHAGDTQYF
TRBV5-5,-,13,TRBJ2-3,TRBD1,TGTGCCAGCAGTCAGACAGGGGCGGATACGCAGTATTTT,CASSQTGADTQYF
TRBV15,many,22,TRBJ2-7,TRBD1,TGTGCCACCAGCAGAGGCGGGGTGTGGGCAGGTCCCGGGACAGGGGGAATCTACGAGCAGTACTTC,CATSRGGVWAGPGTGGIYEQYF
TRBV4-1,many,15,TRBJ1-2,-,TGCGCCAGCAGCCAAGGGCCACGGACTAACTATGGCTACACCTTC,CASSQGPRTNYGYTF
TRBV19,few,14,TRBJ1-5,-,TGTGCCAGTAGACCTTCACAAAGCAATCAGCCCCAGCATTTT,CASRPSQSNQPQHF